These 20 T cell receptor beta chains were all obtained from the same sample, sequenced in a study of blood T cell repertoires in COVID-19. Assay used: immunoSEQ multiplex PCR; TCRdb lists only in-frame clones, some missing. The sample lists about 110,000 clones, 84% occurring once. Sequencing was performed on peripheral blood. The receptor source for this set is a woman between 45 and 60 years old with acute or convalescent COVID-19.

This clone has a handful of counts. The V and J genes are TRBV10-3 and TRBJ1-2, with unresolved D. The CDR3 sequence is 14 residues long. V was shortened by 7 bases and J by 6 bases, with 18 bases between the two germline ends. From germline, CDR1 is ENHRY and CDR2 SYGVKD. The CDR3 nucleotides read TGTGCCATCATGGGCGATCTGACACCTAATGGCTACACCTTC. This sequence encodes CAIMGDLTPNGYTF.

The CDR3 DNA reads TGTGCCAGCAGTGAGATTAAGTCCTGGCAGGCGAACACTGAAGCTTTCTTT. Translating it yields CASSEIKSWQANTEAFF. The J gene is TRBJ1-1, the V gene TRBV6-1, with unresolved D. Germline CDR1 is MNHNS and CDR2 is SASEGT. This CDR3 is 17 amino acids long. With 3 bases removed from V and 1 base from J, the gap between germline ends came to 18 bases.

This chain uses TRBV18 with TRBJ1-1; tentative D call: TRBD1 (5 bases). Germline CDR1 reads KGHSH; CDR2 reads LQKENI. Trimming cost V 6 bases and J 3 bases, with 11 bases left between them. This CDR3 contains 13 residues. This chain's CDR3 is CASSTGGDTEAFF. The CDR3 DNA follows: TGTGCCAGCTCTACGGGGGGGGACACTGAAGCTTTCTTT.

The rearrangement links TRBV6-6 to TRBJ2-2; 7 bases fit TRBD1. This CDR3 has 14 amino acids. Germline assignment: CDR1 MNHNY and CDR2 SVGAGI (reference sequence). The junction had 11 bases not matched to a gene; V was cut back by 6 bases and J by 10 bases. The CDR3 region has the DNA TGTGCCAGCAGATCAGGGGGTCCAAGTTCGGAGCTGTTTTTT. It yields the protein CASRSGGPSSELFF.

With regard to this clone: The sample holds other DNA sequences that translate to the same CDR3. DNA for the CDR3: TGTGCCAGCAGTGAAGGGCAGGGTGGGGATACGCAGTATTTT. Translating it yields CASSEGQGGDTQYF. This chain links TRBV2 with TRBJ2-3; D is perhaps TRBD1 (5 bases). From germline, CDR1 is SNHLY and CDR2 FYNNEI. CDR3 length: 14 residues. V lost 1 base to trimming and J lost 6 bases, with 11 bases between them.

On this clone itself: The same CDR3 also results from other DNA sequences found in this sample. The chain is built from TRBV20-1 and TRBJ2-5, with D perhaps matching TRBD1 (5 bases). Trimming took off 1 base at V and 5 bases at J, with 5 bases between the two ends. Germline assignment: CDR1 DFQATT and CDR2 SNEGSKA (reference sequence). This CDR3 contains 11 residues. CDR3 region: CSARAGETQYF. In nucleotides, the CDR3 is TGCAGTGCTAGAGCAGGGGAGACCCAGTACTTC.

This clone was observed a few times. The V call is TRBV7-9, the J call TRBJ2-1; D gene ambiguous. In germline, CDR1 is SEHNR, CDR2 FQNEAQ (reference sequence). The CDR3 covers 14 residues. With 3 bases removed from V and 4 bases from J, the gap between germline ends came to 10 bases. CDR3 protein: CASSLAGSYNEQFF. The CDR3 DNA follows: TGTGCCAGCAGCTTGGCCGGGTCATACAATGAGCAGTTCTTC. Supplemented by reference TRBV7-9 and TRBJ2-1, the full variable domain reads DTGVSQNPRHKITKRGQNVTFRCDPISEHNRLYWYRQTLGQGPEFLTYFQNEAQLEKSRLLSDRFSAERPKGSFSTLEIQRTEQGDSAMYLCASSLAGSYNEQFFGPGTRLTVL.

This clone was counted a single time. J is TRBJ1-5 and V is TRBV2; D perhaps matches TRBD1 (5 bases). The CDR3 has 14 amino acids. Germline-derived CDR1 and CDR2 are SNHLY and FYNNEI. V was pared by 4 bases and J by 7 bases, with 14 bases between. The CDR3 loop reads CASSVEGTGQPQHF. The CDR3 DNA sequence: TGTGCCAGCAGTGTGGAGGGGACGGGACAGCCCCAGCATTTT.

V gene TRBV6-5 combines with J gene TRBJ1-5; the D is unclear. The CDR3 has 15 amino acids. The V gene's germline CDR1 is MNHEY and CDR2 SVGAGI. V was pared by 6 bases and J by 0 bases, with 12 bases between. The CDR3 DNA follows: TGTGCCAGCAGGACGAAAACGGGTAGCAATCAGCCCCAGCATTTT. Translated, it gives CASRTKTGSNQPQHF.

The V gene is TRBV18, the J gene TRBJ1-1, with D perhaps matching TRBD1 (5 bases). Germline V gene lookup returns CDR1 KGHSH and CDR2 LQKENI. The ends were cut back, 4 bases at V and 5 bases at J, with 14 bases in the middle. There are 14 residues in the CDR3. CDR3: CASSLGFSGTEAFF. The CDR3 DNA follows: TGTGCCAGCTCACTTGGCTTTTCAGGGACTGAAGCTTTCTTT.

CDR3 amino acids: CASSIAGGQSDSGYTF. Here the CDR3 DNA reads TGTGCCAGTAGTATAGCCGGAGGACAGTCAGACTCTGGCTACACCTTC. The chain recombines TRBV19 with TRBJ1-2; weak D call: TRBD1 (6 bases). V lost 1 base to trimming and J lost 7 bases, with 19 bases between them. This CDR3 has 16 residues. Germline V gene data show CDR1 as LNHDA and CDR2 as SQIVND (reference sequence).

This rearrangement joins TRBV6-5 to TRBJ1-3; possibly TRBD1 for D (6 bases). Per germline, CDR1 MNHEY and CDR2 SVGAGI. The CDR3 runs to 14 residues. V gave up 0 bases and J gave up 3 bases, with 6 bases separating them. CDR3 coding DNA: TGTGCCAGCAGTTACTCCAGGGGTGGAAACACCATATATTTT. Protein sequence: CASSYSRGGNTIYF.

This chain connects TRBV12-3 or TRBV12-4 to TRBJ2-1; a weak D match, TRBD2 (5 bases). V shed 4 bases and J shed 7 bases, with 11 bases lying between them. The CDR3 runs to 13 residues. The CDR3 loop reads CASSSVARNEQFF. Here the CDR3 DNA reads TGTGCCAGCAGTTCGGTAGCGAGGAATGAGCAGTTCTTC.

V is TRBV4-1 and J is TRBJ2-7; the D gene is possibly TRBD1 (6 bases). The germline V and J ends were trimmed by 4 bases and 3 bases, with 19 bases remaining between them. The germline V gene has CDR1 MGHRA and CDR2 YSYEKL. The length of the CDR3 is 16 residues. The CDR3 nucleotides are TGCGCCAGCAGCCTGAGCCGGACAGCCAGCAACTACGAGCAGTACTTC. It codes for CASSLSRTASNYEQYF.

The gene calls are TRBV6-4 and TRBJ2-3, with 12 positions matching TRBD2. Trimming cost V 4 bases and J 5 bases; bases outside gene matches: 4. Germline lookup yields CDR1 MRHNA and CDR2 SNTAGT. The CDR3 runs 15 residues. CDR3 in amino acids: CASSAQGLAGDTQYF. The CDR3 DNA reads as TGTGCCAGCAGTGCCCAGGGACTAGCGGGAGATACGCAGTATTTT.

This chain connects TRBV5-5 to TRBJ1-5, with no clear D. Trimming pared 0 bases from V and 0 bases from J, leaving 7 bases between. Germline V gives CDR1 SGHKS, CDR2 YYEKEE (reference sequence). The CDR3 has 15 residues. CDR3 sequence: CASSLGANSNQPQHF. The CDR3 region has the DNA TGTGCCAGCAGCTTGGGAGCTAATAGCAATCAGCCCCAGCATTTT.

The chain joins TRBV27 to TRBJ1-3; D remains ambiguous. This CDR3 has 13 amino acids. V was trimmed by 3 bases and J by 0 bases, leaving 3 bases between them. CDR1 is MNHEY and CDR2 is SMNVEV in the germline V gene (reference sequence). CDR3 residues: CASSFSSGNTIYF. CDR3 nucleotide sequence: TGTGCCAGCAGTTTCAGCTCTGGAAACACCATATATTTT.

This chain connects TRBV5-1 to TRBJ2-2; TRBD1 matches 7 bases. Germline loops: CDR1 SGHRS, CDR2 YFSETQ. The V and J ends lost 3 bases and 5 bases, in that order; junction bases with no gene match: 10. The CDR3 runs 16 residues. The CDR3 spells CASSSLRQGYTGELFF. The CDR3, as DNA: TGCGCCAGCAGCTCTCTTCGACAGGGTTATACCGGGGAGCTGTTTTTT. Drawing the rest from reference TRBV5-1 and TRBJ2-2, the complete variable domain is KAGVTQTPRYLIKTRGQQVTLSCSPISGHRSVSWYQQTPGQGLQFLFEYFSETQRNKGNFPGRFSGRQFSNSRSEMNVSTLELGDSALYLCASSSLRQGYTGELFFGEGSRLTVL.

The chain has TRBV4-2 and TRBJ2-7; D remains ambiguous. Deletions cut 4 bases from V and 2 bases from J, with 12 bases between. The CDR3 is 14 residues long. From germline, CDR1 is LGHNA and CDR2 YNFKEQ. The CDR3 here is CASSRELVTYEQYF. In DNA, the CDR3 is TGTGCCAGCAGCCGTGAACTGGTAACCTACGAGCAGTACTTC.

CDR3 coding DNA: TGTGCCAGCAGCCGGTTCGGTGGGGGGGCGACAGATACGCAGTATTTT. It yields the protein CASSRFGGGATDTQYF. The rearrangement joins TRBV13 to TRBJ2-3; D perhaps matches TRBD2 (7 bases). The germline CDR1 and CDR2 sequences are PRHDT and FYEKMQ (reference sequence). The CDR3 spans 16 residues. Trimming left V 5 bases short and J 3 bases short, with 18 bases between.